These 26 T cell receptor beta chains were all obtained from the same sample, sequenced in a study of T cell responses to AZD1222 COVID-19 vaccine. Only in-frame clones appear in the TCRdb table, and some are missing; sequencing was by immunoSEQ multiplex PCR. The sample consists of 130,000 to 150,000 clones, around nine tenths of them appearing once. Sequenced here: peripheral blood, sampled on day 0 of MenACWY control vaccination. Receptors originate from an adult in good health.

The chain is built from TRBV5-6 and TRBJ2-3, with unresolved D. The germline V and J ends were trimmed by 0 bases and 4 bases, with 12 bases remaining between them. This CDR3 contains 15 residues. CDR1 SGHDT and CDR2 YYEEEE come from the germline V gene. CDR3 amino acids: CASSLVAASADTQYF. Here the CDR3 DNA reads TGTGCCAGCAGCTTGGTAGCCGCCTCTGCAGATACGCAGTATTTT.

For the CDR3, the DNA is TGTGCCAGCAGTGAAGGAGGACCACCGCCCGGGGAGCTGTTTTTT. It specifies CASSEGGPPPGELFF. The V gene is TRBV2, the J gene TRBJ2-2; D remains unclear. The V gene lost 1 base and the J gene lost 6 bases, with 12 bases spanning the gap. The CDR3 has 15 residues. Per the germline V gene, CDR1 is SNHLY and CDR2 is FYNNEI.

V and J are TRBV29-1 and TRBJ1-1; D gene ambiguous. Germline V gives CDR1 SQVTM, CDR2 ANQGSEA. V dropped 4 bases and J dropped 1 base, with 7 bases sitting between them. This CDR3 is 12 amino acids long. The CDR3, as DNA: TGCAGCGTTGGGCAGGCGAACACTGAAGCTTTCTTT. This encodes CSVGQANTEAFF.

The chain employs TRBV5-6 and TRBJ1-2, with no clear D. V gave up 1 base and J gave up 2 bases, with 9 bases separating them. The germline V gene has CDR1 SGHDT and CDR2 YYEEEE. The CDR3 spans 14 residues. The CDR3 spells CASSLRASNYGYTF. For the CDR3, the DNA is TGTGCCAGCAGCTTGAGGGCCTCAAACTATGGCTACACCTTC.

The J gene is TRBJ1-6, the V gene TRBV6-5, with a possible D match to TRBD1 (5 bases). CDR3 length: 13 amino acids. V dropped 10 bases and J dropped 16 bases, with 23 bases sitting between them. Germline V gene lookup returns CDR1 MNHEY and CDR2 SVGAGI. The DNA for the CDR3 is TGTGCCACCCGACAGTCTAACCTAATGACACTCCACTTT. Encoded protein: CATRQSNLMTLHF.

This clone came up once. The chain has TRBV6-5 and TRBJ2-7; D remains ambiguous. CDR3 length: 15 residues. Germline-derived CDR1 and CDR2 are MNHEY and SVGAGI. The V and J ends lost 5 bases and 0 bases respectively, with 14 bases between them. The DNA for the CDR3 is TGTGCCAGCAGTCAGAACTATCTTAGCTCCTACGAGCAGTACTTC. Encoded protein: CASSQNYLSSYEQYF.

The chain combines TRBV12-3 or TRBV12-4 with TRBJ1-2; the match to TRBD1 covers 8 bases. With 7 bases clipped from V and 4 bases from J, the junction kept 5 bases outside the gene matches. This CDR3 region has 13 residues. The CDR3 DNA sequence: TGTGCCAGCAACGGACAGGGATCCTATGGCTACACCTTC. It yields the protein CASNGQGSYGYTF.

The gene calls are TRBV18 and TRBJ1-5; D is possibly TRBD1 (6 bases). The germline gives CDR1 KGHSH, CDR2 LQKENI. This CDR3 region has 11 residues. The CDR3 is CAGGVEQPQHF. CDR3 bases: TGTGCAGGGGGGGTGGAACAGCCCCAGCATTTT.

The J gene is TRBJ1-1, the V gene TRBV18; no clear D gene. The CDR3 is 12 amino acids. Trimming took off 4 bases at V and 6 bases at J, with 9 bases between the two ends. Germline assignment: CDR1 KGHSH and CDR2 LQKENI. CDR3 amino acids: CASSLTLPEAFF. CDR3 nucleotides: TGTGCCAGCTCACTCACATTGCCTGAAGCTTTCTTT.

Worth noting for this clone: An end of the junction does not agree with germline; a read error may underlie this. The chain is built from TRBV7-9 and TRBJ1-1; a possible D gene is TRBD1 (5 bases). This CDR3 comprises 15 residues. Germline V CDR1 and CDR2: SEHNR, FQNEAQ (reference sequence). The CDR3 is CAGSPPGPMNAEAFF. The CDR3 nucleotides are TGTGCCGGCAGCCCTCCGGGACCGATGAACGCTGAAGCTTTCTTT. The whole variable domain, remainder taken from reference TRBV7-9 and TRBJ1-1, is DTGVSQNPRHKITKRGQNVTFRCDPISEHNRLYWYRQTLGQGPEFLTYFQNEAQLEKSRLLSDRFSAERPKGSFSTLEIQRTEQGDSAMYLCAGSPPGPMNAEAFFGQGTRLTVV.

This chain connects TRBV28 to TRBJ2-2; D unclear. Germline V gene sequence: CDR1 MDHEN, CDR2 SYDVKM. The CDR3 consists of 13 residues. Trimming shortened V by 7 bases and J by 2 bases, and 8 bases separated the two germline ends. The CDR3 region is CASIVSNTGELFF. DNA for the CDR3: TGTGCCAGCATAGTCAGCAACACCGGGGAGCTGTTTTTT.

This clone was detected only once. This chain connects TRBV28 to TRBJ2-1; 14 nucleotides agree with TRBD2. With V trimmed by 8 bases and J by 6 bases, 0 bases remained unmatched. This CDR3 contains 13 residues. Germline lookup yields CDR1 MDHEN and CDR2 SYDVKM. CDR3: CASGTSGSNEQFF. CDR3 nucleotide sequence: TGTGCCAGCGGGACTAGCGGGAGCAATGAGCAGTTCTTC. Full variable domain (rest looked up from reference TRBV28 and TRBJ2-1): DVKVTQSSRYLVKRTGEKVFLECVQDMDHENMFWYRQDPGLGLRLIYFSYDVKMKEKGDIPEGYSVSREKKERFSLILESASTNQTSMYLCASGTSGSNEQFFGPGTRLTVL.

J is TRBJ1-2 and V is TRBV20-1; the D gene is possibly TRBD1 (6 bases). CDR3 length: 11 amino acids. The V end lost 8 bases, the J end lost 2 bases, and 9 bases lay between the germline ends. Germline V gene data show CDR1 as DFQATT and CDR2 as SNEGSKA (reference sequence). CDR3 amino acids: CSSGQNYGYTF. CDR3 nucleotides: TGCAGTAGTGGACAGAACTATGGCTACACCTTC.

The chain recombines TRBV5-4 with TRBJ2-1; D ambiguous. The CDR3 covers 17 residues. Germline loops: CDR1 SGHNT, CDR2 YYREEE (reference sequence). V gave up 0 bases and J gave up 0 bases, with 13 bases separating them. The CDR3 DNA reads TGTGCCAGCAGCTTGGCCGGACGGGCCCACTCCTACAATGAGCAGTTCTTC. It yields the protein CASSLAGRAHSYNEQFF. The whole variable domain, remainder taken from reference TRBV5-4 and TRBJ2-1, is ETGVTQSPTHLIKTRGQQVTLRCSSQSGHNTVSWYQQALGQGPQFIFQYYREEENGRGNFPPRFSGLQFPNYSSELNVNALELDDSALYLCASSLAGRAHSYNEQFFGPGTRLTVL.

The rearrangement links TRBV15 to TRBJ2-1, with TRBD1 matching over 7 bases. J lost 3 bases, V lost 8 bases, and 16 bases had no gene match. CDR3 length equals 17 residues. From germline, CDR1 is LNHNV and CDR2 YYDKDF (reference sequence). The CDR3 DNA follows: TGTGCCACCGGTGGACAGGAAATCTCTACCCTCTACAATGAGCAGTTCTTC. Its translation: CATGGQEISTLYNEQFF.

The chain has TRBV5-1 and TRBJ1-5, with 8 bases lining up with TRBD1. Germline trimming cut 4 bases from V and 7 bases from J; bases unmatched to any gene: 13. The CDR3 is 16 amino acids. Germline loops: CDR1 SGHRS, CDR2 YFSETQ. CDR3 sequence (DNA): TGCGCCAGCAGCCCGACAGGACAGGGCTTGGGGCAGCCCCAGCATTTT. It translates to CASSPTGQGLGQPQHF.

The CDR3 is CASSEGAVNTEAFF. CDR3 nucleotides: TGTGCCAGCAGCGAAGGGGCCGTTAACACTGAAGCTTTCTTT. The chain employs TRBV3-1 (or the pseudogene TRBV3-2) and TRBJ1-1; possible D gene TRBD1, 5 bases. The V gene's germline CDR1 is LGHDT and CDR2 YNNKEL (reference sequence). Trimming removed 5 bases at V and 2 bases at J, with 12 bases between. This CDR3 spans 14 amino acids.

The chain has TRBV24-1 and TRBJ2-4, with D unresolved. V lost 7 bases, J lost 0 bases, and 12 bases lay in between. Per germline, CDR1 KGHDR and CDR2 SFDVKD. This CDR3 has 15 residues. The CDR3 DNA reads TGTGCCACCAGGACACTTGAACTAGCCAAAAACATTCAGTACTTC. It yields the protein CATRTLELAKNIQYF.

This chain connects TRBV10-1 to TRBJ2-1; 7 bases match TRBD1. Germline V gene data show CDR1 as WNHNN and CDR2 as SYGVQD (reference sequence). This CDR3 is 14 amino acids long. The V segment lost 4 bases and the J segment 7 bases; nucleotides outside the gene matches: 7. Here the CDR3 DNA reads TGCGCCAGCAGTGTTGGGACAGCGTCGAATGAGCAGTTCTTC. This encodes CASSVGTASNEQFF.

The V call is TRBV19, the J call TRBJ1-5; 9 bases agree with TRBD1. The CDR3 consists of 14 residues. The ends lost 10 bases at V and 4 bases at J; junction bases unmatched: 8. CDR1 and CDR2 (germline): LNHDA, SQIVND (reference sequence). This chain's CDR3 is CATTRDRENQPQHF. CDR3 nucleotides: TGTGCCACTACCAGGGACAGGGAAAATCAGCCCCAGCATTTT.

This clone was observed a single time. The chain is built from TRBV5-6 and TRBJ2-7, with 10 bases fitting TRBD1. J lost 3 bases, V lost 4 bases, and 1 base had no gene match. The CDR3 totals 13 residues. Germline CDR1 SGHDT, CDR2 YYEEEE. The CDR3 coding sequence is TGTGCCAGCAGCGGGGACAGGGGCTACGAGCAGTACTTC. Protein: CASSGDRGYEQYF. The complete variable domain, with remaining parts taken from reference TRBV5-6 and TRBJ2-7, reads DAGVTQSPTHLIKTRGQQVTLRCSPKSGHDTVSWYQQALGQGPQFIFQYYEEEERQRGNFPDRFSGHQFPNYSSELNVNALLLGDSALYLCASSGDRGYEQYFGPGTRLTVT.

CDR3 amino acids: CASSRGDGNYGYTF. The CDR3 DNA reads TGTGCCAGCAGTAGAGGGGACGGTAACTATGGCTACACCTTC. The chain is built from TRBV6-5 and TRBJ1-2; a weak D match, TRBD1 (5 bases). The CDR3 consists of 14 residues. Trimming left V 5 bases short and J 1 base short, with 11 bases between. CDR1 and CDR2 from the germline V gene are MNHEY and SVGAGI.

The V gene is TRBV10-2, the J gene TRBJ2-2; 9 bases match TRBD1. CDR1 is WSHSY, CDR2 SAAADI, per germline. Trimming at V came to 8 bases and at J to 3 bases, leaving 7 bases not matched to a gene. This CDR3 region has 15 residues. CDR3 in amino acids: CASGSGTGYTGELFF. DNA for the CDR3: TGCGCCAGCGGCTCCGGGACAGGGTACACCGGGGAGCTGTTTTTT.

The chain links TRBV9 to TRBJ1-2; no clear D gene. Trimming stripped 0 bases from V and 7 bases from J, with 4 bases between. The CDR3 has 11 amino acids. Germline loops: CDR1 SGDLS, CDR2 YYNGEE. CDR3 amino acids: CASSVAGGYTF. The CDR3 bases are TGTGCCAGCAGCGTAGCGGGTGGCTACACCTTC.

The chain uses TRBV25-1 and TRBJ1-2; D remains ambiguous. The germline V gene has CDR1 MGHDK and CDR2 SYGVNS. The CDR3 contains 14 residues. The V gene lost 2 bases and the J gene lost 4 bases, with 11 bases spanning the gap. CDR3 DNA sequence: TGTGCCAGCAGTGAAACACAGACCATCTATGGCTACACCTTC. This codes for CASSETQTIYGYTF.

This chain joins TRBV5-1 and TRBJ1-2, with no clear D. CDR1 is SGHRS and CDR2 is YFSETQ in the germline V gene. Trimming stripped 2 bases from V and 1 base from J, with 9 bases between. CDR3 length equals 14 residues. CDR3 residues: CASSFDNLNYGYTF. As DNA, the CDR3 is TGCGCCAGCAGCTTCGACAACCTTAACTATGGCTACACCTTC.